This T cell receptor (beta chain) appears in the sequencing data of a study of T cell responses to AZD1222 COVID-19 vaccine. In germline, CDR1 is SGHVS, CDR2 FNYEAQ. V dropped 1 base and J dropped 4; count of bases not matched to a gene: 3. The CDR3 sequence is 14 residues long. The table came from immunoSEQ multiplex PCR; TCRdb's copy has only in-frame clones and leaves some out. The sample includes approximately 100,000 clones, about 85% of them seen just once. The specimen comprised peripheral blood, sampled 28 days after the second AZD1222 dose. V and J are TRBV7-6 and TRBJ2-5; 7 positions match TRBD1. This clonotype originated in an adult who received the AZD1222 COVID-19 vaccine. The CDR3 sequence: CASSLVAGGETQYF. The DNA of the CDR3 is TGTGCCAGCAGCTTAGTAGCAGGGGGAGAGACCCAGTACTTC.